The subject of this entry is one TCR beta chain. The antigen is unknown. It was cDNA, reverse transcribed from extracted RNA, that served as the sequencing template. TCRdb's table, derived via immunoSEQ multiplex PCR, lists solely in-frame clones and lacks some. The sample lists about 180,000 clones; 51% were seen once. V was trimmed by 3 bases and J by 1 base, leaving 6 bases between them. The CDR3 contains 13 residues. Germline CDR1 reads SEHNR; CDR2 reads FQNEAQ (reference sequence). The source of the sample is a study of CD8+ T cells in alopecia areata. Points from the study as a whole: On tofacitinib, scalp clonality and expanded CD8+ clones among top 100 fell significantly.

Treatment noted: oral pan-JAK inhibitor, 5-10 mg twice daily. This sequence was found in a human donor with alopecia areata. The sequences come from CD8+ T cells sorted from blood, collected around week 54, from a patient treated with tofacitinib. The rearrangement uses TRBV7-9 and TRBJ1-1; D gene uncertain. CDR3 sequence: CASSFGGNTEAFF. The CDR3 bases are TGTGCCAGCAGCTTTGGAGGGAACACTGAAGCTTTCTTT.